This TCR beta chain came from a study of shared clonotypes between healthy human individuals. A word on this clone: Its antigen is still unknown.

Broader study findings: Sharing across four donors was seen in 4.5% to 5.5% of naive CD4 clonotypes.

CD45RO-negative, CCR7-selected cells formed the naive CD8 fraction, which excluded terminally differentiated effector memory CD45RA+ cells. The run depth of the assay was deep. Under the authors' procedure: As immunoSEQ supplied junction-only sequences (without quality scores), filtering differed. Profiling relied on immunoSEQ multiplex PCR, and the TCRdb table lists in-frame clones only, not all of them. V, J and clone size were drawn from that table, and D and trimming were deduced from the DNA. The sample gives some 2 million clones, about 95% of which show up once; about 1.1% is in the top ten. The trim removed 1 base at V and 7 bases at J, leaving 12 bases unmatched. Looked up from germline, CDR1 is LGHNA and CDR2 is YNFKEQ. The CDR3 runs to 18 residues.

The sequencing sample was made of naive CD8+ T cells sorted from blood. The origin of this receptor is a man younger than 30 in good health. The chain has TRBV4-2 and TRBJ2-5, with 13 bases matching TRBD2. The CDR3 DNA reads TGTGCCAGCAGCCAAGTGTCCAATGGACTAGCGGGGGACGTGACCCAGTACTTC. Translating gives CASSQVSNGLAGDVTQYF.